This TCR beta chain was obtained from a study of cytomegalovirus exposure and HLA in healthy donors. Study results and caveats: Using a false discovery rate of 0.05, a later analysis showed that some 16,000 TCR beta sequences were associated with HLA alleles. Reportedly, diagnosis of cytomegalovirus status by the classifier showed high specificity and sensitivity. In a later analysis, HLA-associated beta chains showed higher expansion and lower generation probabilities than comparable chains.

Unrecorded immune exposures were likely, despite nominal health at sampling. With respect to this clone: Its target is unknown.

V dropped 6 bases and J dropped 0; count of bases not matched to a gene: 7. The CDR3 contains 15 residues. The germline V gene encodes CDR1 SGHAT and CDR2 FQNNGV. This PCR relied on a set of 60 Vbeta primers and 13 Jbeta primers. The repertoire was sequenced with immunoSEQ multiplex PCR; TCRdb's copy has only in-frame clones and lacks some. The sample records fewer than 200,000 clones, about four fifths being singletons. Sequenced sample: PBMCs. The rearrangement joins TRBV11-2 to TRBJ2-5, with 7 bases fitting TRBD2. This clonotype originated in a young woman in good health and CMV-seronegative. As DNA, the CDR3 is TGTGCCAGCAGGAACCTAGCGGCGAACCAAGAGACCCAGTACTTC. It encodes CASRNLAANQETQYF.